This T cell receptor beta chain was profiled in a study of T cell changes during pregnancy in multiple sclerosis. Profiled with immunoSEQ multiplex PCR; TCRdb holds only in-frame clones, not every one. In the table there are about 50,000 clones, roughly 92% of which are singletons. Germline V gives CDR1 SGDLS, CDR2 YYNGEE. The CDR3 runs 16 residues. V lost 3 bases to trimming and J lost 4 bases; unmatched junction nucleotides: 4. The sequenced sample was CD4+ T cells from peripheral blood mononuclear cells, obtained after pregnancy. This clonotype originated in a female donor with multiple sclerosis, enrolled in a pregnancy study. This sequence joins TRBV9 and TRBJ2-1; 13 positions match TRBD2. The CDR3 region has the DNA TGTGCCAGCAGCGGAAAGGGACTAGCGGGATACAATGAGCAGTTCTTC. It yields the protein CASSGKGLAGYNEQFF.